The 3 T cell receptor beta chains below come from one sample, sequenced in a study of CD8 T cells in Susac syndrome. An input of about 0.5 to 1 ug of RNA was subjected to reverse transcription using random hexamers. TCRdb passed the immunoSEQ multiplex PCR reads through MiXCR, listing each CDR3 protein once. The table has roughly 200,000 distinct CDR3 sequences, 95% seen once; the top ten hold approximately 0.094%. Material for sequencing was CD4+ T cells from PBMCs. Source of these receptors: a human donor in good health.

This chain joins TRBV7-3 and TRBJ2-1; 11 nucleotides align to TRBD2. The CDR3 has 14 residues. Germline CDR1 reads SGHTA; CDR2 reads FQGTGA. J gave up 7 bases and V 10 bases, and 9 bases lay outside the gene matches. In nucleotides, the CDR3 is TGTGCCACCGCGACTAGCGGGGACCGAAATGAGCAGTTCTTC. This codes for CATATSGDRNEQFF. The whole variable domain, remainder taken from reference TRBV7-3 and TRBJ2-1, is GAGVSQTPSNKVTEKGKYVELRCDPISGHTALYWYRQSLGQGPEFLIYFQGTGAADDSGLPNDRFFAVRPEGSVSTLKIQRTERGDSAVYLCATATSGDRNEQFFGPGTRLTVL.

V gene TRBV4-1 combines with J gene TRBJ2-1; possibly TRBD2 for D (5 bases). Per the germline V gene, CDR1 is MGHRA and CDR2 is YSYEKL. Trimming cost V 0 bases and J 4 bases, with 13 bases left between them. This CDR3 is built from 16 residues. The CDR3 coding sequence is TGCGCCAGCAGCCAAGAAACAGCGGCAAAGTACAATGAGCAGTTCTTC. Its translation is CASSQETAAKYNEQFF.

V and J are TRBV5-4 and TRBJ2-7; the match to TRBD1 covers 10 bases. CDR1 is SGHNT and CDR2 is YYREEE in the germline V gene (reference sequence). CDR3 length: 15 residues. V lost 4 bases and J lost 0; bases outside the gene matches: 4. This chain's CDR3 is CASSGTGVYSYEQYF. The CDR3 DNA is TGTGCCAGCAGCGGGACAGGGGTCTACTCCTACGAGCAGTACTTC.